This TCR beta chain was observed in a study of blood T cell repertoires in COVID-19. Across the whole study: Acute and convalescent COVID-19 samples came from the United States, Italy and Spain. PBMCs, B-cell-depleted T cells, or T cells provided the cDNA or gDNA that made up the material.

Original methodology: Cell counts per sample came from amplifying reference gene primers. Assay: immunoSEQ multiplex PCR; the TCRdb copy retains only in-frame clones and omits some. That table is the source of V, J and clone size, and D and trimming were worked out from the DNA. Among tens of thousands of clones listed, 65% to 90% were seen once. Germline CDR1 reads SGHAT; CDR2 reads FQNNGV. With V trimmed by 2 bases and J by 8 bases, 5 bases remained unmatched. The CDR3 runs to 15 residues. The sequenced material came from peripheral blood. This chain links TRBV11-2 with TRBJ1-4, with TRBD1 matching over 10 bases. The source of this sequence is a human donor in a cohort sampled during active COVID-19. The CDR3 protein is CASSLMGTGAEKLFF. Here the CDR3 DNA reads TGTGCCAGCAGCTTAATGGGGACAGGGGCCGAAAAACTGTTTTTT.